This T cell receptor beta chain was identified during a study of blood T cells in healthy people across ages (dated by TCRdb to about 2015). For the wider study: Template switching captured roughly one uniquely barcoded TCR beta cDNA molecule per two T cells in model experiments. Age-related changes in TCR beta repertoire diversity were measured in the study by deep sequencing normalized with unique cDNA molecular identifiers. The donors were divided into four age groups: young (average 16 years), middle-aged (around 41), aged (around 67) and long-lived (roughly 88). To avoid experimental bias, donors of different ages were randomly spread across the sequencing lanes. The study analyzed two additional independent replicas of 1 million unique cDNA reads from the same blood draw for two donors, one aged 18 to 29 and one aged 80 or older.

Spanning cysteine to phenylalanine, the CDR3 consists of 15 amino acids. Only CDR3 DNA remains: 45 bases, in frame from the first base. From the germline V gene, CDR1 is SGHRS and CDR2 is YFSETQ. As to this clonotype: The antigen it recognizes is unknown. No much larger clonotype is one base removed from it; base qualities were not supplied.

The roughly 39 donors, aged 6 to 90 years, were systemically healthy Caucasian individuals from Russia. Roughly 10 milliliters of peripheral blood were drawn from each donor into EDTA-treated Vacutainer tubes. Ficoll-Paque density-gradient centrifugation was used to isolate PBMCs, with at least 7 million per sample. Total RNA was extracted from PBMCs with Trizol reagent, with at least 6 micrograms obtained per sample. For every donor, an aliquot of PBMCs went through flow cytometry to measure the percentages of naive CD45RAhigh/CD27high T cells. Broad study findings and their caveats: Total diversity estimates from one million sequenced T cells were considered lower bounds and underestimates. The CMV infection status of donors was not known, potentially confounding age-related changes in expanded clonotypes. Observed TCR beta diversity correlated strongly with the percentage of naive T cells measured by flow cytometry. Bulk unsorted PBMC profiling prevented conclusive comparison of naive and antigen-experienced compartments. Observed TCR beta diversity per million T cells fell roughly linearly with age, and a significant reduction was already apparent by age around 44. The long-lived group showed more naive CD4+ T cells, fewer expanded clones and increased TCR diversity than the aged group, suggesting age selection.

The library was prepared using 5' RACE. The reads were generated on an Illumina HiSeq 2500. A second roughly 6 to 11 cycle PCR used a sample-barcoded 5' primer and a J-beta primer mix. A unique molecular identifier was introduced onto each TCR beta cDNA molecule by a template-switch 5' adaptor carrying 12 random nucleotides. At least 2.5 million CDR3-containing paired-end reads were obtained from each sample. First-strand cDNA was synthesized from all RNA with the Mint cDNA synthesis kit, primed by a TRBC-specific oligonucleotide. All cDNA was treated with uracil-DNA glycosylase and then went through a first 18-cycle PCR with the universal primers M1SS and BC2_uni_R. In the authors' own workflow: Normalization of each sample was performed by random selection of 1 million high-quality reads, each carrying a distinct molecular identifier. Instead of being binned into consensus sequences, reads with shared molecular identifiers were discarded. CDR3 identification, clonotype clustering and error correction used MiTCR with a Q25 quality threshold and the strictest error-elimination algorithm. A nonparametric unseen species model using Euler transformation provided a lower-bound estimate of total TCR beta diversity. Starting from the raw public reads, TCRdb applied fastp trimming at Q25, assembled clones with MiXCR and retained in-frame beta chains. Entries that share a CDR3 protein sequence are merged under the most common genes and DNA. The V and J calls and clone size come from TCRdb's table, not from the authors' own analysis. Present in this sample are about 1,400,000 distinct CDR3 sequences, 42% of which were seen just once. Jointly, the top ten make up under 8% of the sample.

Material for sequencing was blood. The receptor comes from a woman aged 18-29 years in good health. The chain couples TRBV5-1 to TRBJ2-5, with 9 junctional bases fitting TRBD1. With the DNA end fitting TRBJ2-7 better, the J assignment may be wrong. The DNA sequence follows: TGCGCCAGCAGCATCGGAGAGGGACAGGGAGACGAGCAGTACTTC. Translated, it reads CASSIGEGQGDEQYF.